This TCR beta chain was identified in a study of monozygotic twins with inflammatory bowel disease. TCRdb re-called the 5' RACE reads; one entry per CDR3 protein, DNA not given. In total, the table holds some 160,000 distinct CDR3 sequences. Germline loops: CDR1 SGHRS, CDR2 YFSETQ. The CDR3 spans 13 residues. The receptor comes from a human donor with ulcerative colitis or Crohn's disease, or a healthy co-twin of an affected twin (not recorded which). The sample was blood. The V and J genes are TRBV5-1 and TRBJ2-3. This CDR3 is CASSSVSADTQYF.